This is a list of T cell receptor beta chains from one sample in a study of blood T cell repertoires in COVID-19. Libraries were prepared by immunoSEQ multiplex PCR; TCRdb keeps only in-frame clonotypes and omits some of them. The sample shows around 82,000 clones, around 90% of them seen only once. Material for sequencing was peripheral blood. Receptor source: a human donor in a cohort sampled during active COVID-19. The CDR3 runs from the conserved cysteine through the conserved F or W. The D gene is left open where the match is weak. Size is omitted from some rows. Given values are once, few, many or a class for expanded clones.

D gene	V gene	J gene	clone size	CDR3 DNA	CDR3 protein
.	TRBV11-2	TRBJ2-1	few	TGTGCCAGCAGCTTATCGCCGGGGGAGAGTGAGCAGTTCTTC	CASSLSPGESEQFF
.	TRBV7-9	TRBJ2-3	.	TGTGCCAGCAGCTTACTGGGCGATACGCAGTATTTT	CASSLLGDTQYF
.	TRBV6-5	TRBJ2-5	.	TGTGCCAGCAGTTTGGCAGGAGGGGAGACCCAGTACTTC	CASSLAGGETQYF
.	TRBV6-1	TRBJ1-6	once	TGTGCCAGCAGTGAAGAGAACAGATCTTCCCTCCACTTT	CASSEENRSSLHF
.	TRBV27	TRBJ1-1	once	TGTGCCAGCAGTCCCGGGGCAGGGGTGAACACTGAAGCTTTCTTT	CASSPGAGVNTEAFF
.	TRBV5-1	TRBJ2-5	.	TGCGCCAGCAGCACCTCACGCCTACAAGAGACCCAGTACTTC	CASSTSRLQETQYF
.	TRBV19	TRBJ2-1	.	TGTGCCAGTAGTATAGCAGCAGGGATATCCTACAATGAGCAGTTCTTC	CASSIAAGISYNEQFF
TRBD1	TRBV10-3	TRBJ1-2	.	TGTGCCATCAGTGAGTCGACAGGGGACCGTCTTACCTGGGGCTACACCTTC	CAISESTGDRLTWGYTF
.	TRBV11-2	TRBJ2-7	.	TGTGCCAGCAGCCCTAGCTCGGGCAGGGGTATAACAGAGCAGTACTTC	CASSPSSGRGITEQYF
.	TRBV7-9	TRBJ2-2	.	TGTGCCAGCAGCTTATACGAGACCGGGGAGCTGTTTTTT	CASSLYETGELFF
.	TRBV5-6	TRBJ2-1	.	TGTGCCAGCAGCCGGGGGTCAGGGACCTACAATGAGCAGTTCTTC	CASSRGSGTYNEQFF